This T cell receptor beta chain originates from a study of cytomegalovirus exposure and HLA in healthy donors. Study-level points and caveats: The classifier, whose performance was assessed in both the original and validation cohorts, reportedly diagnosed cytomegalovirus status with high specificity and sensitivity. Among the CMV-associated chains, a few were confirmed in vitro as specific for CMV antigens. The Asian-associated ancestry cluster reportedly had fewer N-insertions than the 666-donor mean in a later analysis. Most sequenced TCRs were rare (though some public TCRs occurred in many donors).

Germline V gene data show CDR1 as SNHLY and CDR2 as FYNNEI. Between the trimmed V and J ends, which lost 7 bases and 1 base, there was a span of 11 bases. CDR3 length equals 14 residues. 60 Vbeta and 13 Jbeta primers were used in PCR. Here immunoSEQ multiplex PCR was the method, and the copy in TCRdb shows in-frame clones only, minus some. The data hold 200,000 or so clones, with 80% to 90% observed a single time. Points on this clone: Its antigen remains unidentified.

The genes are TRBV2 and TRBJ1-5; D unclear. The receptor comes from a man aged 25 to 40 in good health and CMV-seronegative. Input material: PBMCs. The DNA of the CDR3 is TGTGCCAGCACCCTAGGTAGGAGCAATCAGCCCCAGCATTTT. This gives the protein CASTLGRSNQPQHF.